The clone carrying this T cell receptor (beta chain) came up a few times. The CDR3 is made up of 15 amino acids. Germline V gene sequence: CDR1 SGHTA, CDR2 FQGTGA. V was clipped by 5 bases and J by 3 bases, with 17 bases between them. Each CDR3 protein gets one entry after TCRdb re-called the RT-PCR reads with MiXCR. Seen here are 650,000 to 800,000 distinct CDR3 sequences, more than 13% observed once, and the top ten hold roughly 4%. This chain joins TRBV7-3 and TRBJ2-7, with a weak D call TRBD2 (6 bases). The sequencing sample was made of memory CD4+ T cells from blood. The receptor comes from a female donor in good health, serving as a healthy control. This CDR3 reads CASSLIGRGIYEQYF. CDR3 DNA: TGTGCCAGCAGCCTTATTGGTCGGGGGATCTACGAGCAGTACTTC.